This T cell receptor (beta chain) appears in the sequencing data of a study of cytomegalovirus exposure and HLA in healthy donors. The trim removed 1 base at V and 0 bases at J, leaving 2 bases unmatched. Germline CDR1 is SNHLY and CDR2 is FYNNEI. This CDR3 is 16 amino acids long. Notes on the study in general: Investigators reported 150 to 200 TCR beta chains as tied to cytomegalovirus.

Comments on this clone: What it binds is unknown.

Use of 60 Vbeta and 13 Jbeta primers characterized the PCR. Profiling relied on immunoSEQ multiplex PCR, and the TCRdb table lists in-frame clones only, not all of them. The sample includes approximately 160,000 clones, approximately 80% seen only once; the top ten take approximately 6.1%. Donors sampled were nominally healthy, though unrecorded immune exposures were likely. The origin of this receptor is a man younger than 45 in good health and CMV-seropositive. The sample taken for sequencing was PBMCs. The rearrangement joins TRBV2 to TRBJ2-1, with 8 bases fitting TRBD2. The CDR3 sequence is CASSEGGRPSYNEQFF. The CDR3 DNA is TGTGCCAGCAGTGAAGGCGGGAGGCCCTCCTACAATGAGCAGTTCTTC.